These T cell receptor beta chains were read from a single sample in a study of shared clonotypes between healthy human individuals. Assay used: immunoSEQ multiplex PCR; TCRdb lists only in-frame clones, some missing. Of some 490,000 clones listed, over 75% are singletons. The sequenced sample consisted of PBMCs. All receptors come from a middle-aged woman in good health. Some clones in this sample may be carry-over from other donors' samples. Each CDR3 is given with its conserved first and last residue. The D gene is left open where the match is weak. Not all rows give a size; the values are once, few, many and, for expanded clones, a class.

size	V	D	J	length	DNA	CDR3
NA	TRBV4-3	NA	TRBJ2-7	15	TGCGCCAGCAGCCAAGAGATTGTGAGTTCCGGCGAGCAGTACTTC	CASSQEIVSSGEQYF
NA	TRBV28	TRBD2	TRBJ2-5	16	TGTGCCAGCAGTTTAAGAGCGGGGCCAAGTCCGGGGACCCAGTACTTC	CASSLRAGPSPGTQYF
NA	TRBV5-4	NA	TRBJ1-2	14	TGTGCCAGCAGCTTGGTTTTGGGGGCAACTGGCTACACCTTC	CASSLVLGATGYTF
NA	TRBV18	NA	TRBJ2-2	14	TGTGCCAGCTCACCCCCGACAGTCACCGGGGAGCTGTTTTTT	CASSPPTVTGELFF
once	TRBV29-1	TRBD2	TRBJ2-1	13	TGCAGCGTTGGGGGACTAGTCGCCTATGAGCAGTTCTTC	CSVGGLVAYEQFF
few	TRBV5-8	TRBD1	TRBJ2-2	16	TGTGCCAGCAGCGGGGCCAGGGACAGCCAAACCGGGGAGCTGTTTTTT	CASSGARDSQTGELFF
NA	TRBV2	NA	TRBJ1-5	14	TGTGCCAGCAGTGAGTCGACAGCAAATCAGCCCCAGCATTTT	CASSESTANQPQHF
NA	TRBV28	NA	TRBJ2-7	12	TGTGCCAGCAGTTGGGGGTCCTACGAGCAGTACTTC	CASSWGSYEQYF
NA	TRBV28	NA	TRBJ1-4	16	TGTGCCAGCAGTTTTGTCGTCAGGGGTGTAAATGAAAAACTGTTTTTT	CASSFVVRGVNEKLFF
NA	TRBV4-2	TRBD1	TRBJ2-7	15	TGTGCCAGCAGCCAAGAGACAGGGGACTCGTGGGAGCAGTACTTC	CASSQETGDSWEQYF
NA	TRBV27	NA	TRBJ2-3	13	TGTGCCAGCAGACGACCCCCCGCAGATACGCAGTATTTT	CASRRPPADTQYF
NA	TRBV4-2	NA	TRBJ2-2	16	TGTGCCAGCAGCCAAGACCCTACTACCCTGGGGGGGGAGCTGTTTTTT	CASSQDPTTLGGELFF
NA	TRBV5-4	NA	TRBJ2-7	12	TGTGCCAGCAGCCGGGTCGGGTACGAGCAGTACTTC	CASSRVGYEQYF
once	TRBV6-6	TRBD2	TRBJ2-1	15	TGTGCCAGCACCTATAGTGGCCTAGCGGGCAATGAGCAGTTCTTC	CASTYSGLAGNEQFF
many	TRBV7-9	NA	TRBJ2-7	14	TGTGCCAGCAGCTTAGACGACGCCTCCTACGAGCAGTACTTC	CASSLDDASYEQYF
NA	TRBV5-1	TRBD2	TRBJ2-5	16	TGCGCCAGCAGCCCTGGCCTACTAGCGGGAGAAGAGACCCAGTACTTC	CASSPGLLAGEETQYF
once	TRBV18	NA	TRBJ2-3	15	TGTGCCAGCTCACCTCCCGGGGGTCAGACGGATACGCAGTATTTT	CASSPPGGQTDTQYF
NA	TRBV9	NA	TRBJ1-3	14	TGTGCCAGCAGCCCGTGGTGGACTGGAAACACCATATATTTT	CASSPWWTGNTIYF
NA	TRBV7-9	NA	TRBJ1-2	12	TGTGCCAGCAGCTTCCATAGTGGGGGCTACACCTTC	CASSFHSGGYTF
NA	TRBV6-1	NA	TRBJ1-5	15	TGTGCCAGCAGTGAATGGGAAGGCCGCAATCAGCCCCAGCATTTT	CASSEWEGRNQPQHF
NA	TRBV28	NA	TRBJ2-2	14	TGTGCCAGCACCCCTCGAGCTGTGGGCGGGGAGCTGTTTTTT	CASTPRAVGGELFF
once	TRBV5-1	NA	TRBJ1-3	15	TGCGCCAGCAGCTTGTCAGGGACCTCTGGAAACACCATATATTTT	CASSLSGTSGNTIYF
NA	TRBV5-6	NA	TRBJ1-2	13	TGTGCCAGCAGCTCCTTTGGCGGGCGGGGCTACACCTTC	CASSSFGGRGYTF
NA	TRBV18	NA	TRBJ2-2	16	TGTGCCAGCTCACCAGGCACAGAGAAAGGCGCCGGGGAGCTGTTTTTT	CASSPGTEKGAGELFF
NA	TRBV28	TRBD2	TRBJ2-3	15	TGTGCCAGCAGTTTGGCGGGGGGCGGTCAAGATACGCAGTATTTT	CASSLAGGGQDTQYF
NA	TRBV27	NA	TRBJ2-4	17	TGTGCCAGCAGTTTATCCCCGGGTTACCTAGCCAAAAACATTCAGTACTTC	CASSLSPGYLAKNIQYF
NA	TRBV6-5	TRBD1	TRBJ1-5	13	TGTGCCAGCTCCAGGGGGCCCGATCAGCCCCAGCATTTT	CASSRGPDQPQHF
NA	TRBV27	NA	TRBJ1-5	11	TGTGCCAGCATCGGGGGTCAGCCCCAGCATTTT	CASIGGQPQHF
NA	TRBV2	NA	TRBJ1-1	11	TGTGCCAGCAGTGGGGTCACTGAAGCTTTCTTT	CASSGVTEAFF
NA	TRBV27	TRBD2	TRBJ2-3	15	TGTGCCAGCTCTCTTTCCGGGACTAGCGGTTTTACGCAGTATTTT	CASSLSGTSGFTQYF
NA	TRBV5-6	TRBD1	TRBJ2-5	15	TGTGCCAGCAGCTTCCGGGACAGGGGTCGAGAGACCCAGTACTTC	CASSFRDRGRETQYF
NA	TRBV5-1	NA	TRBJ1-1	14	TGCGCCAGCGCAGATACCGCTGGGAGCACTGAAGCTTTCTTT	CASADTAGSTEAFF
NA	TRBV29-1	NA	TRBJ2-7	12	TGCAGCGCCGGGGGCGGGAGCAACGAGCAGTACTTC	CSAGGGSNEQYF
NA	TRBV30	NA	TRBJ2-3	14	TGTGCCTGGAGTGTAGTAGGGGTTGTGGATACGCAGTATTTT	CAWSVVGVVDTQYF
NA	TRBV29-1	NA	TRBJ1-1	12	TGCAGCGTTCTCCCGGGGGCTACTGAAGCTTTCTTT	CSVLPGATEAFF
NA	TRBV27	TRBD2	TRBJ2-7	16	TGTGCCAGCAGTACCGCCCGGACTAGCGGGAGATACGAGCAGTACTTC	CASSTARTSGRYEQYF
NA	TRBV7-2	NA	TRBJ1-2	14	TGTGCCAGCAGCCCAGGACTGAATAACTATGGCTACACCTTC	CASSPGLNNYGYTF
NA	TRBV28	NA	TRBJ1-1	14	TGTGCCAGCAGTTCCACCGGGGCTGTGGCTGAAGCTTTCTTT	CASSSTGAVAEAFF
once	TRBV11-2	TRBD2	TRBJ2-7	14	TGTGCCAGCAGTTCAGGAACTAGCGGCTACGAGCAGTACTTC	CASSSGTSGYEQYF
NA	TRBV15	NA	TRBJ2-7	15	TGTGCCACCAGCAGAGATCAAGGGGGCTCCTACGAGCAGTACTTC	CATSRDQGGSYEQYF
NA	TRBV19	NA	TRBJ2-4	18	TGTGCCAGTAGTCCCCAGGTCTTTCTCCATACTCGGAGAAACATTCAGTACTTC	CASSPQVFLHTRRNIQYF
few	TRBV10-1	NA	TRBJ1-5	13	TGCGCCAGCAGTCCGGGACCAGGAAAGCCCCAGCATTTT	CASSPGPGKPQHF
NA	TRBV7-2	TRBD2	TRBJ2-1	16	TGTGCCAGCAGCCCCACAGCGGGAATCCGTCGCGATGAGCAGTTCTTC	CASSPTAGIRRDEQFF
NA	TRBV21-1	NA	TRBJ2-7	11	TGTGCCAGCAGAGAGGGATACGAGCAGTACTTC	CASREGYEQYF
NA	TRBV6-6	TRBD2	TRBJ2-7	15	TGTGCCAGCAGTTACTCGCGCCTAGCGGGGTCCGAGCAGTACTTC	CASSYSRLAGSEQYF
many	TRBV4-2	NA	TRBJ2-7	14	TGTGCCAGCAGCCTGCATCTCGGGGCCGACGAGCAGTACTTC	CASSLHLGADEQYF
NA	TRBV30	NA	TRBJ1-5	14	TGTGCCTGGAGTGTTAAGAGGCTGAGGCAGCCCCAGCATTTT	CAWSVKRLRQPQHF
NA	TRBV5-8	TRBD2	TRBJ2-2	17	TGTGCCAGCAGCTTCCCGACTAGCGGGAGGGACACCGGGGAGCTGTTTTTT	CASSFPTSGRDTGELFF
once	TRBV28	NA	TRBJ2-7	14	TGTGCCAGCAGGCATAGGGTTGTGGCCTACGAGCAGTACTTC	CASRHRVVAYEQYF
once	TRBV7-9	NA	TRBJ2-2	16	TGTGCCAGCAGTCGTCAAGGGGGGCTCGTAACCGGGGAGCTGTTTTTT	CASSRQGGLVTGELFF
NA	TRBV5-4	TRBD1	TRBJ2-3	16	TGTGCCAGCAGCGCGGCCGGGACAGGGTTTGCAGATACGCAGTATTTT	CASSAAGTGFADTQYF
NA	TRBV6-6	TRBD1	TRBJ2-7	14	TGTGCCAGCAGTTCAACAGGGGCTGAGGGGGAGCAGTACTTC	CASSSTGAEGEQYF
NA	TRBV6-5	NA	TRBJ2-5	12	TGTGCCAGCGGTATGGTGGGGGAGACCCAGTACTTC	CASGMVGETQYF
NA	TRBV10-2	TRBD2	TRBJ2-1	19	TGCGCCAGCAGTGAGTCCATCCCTGCCCTAGCGGGAGCCTACAATGAGCAGTTCTTC	CASSESIPALAGAYNEQFF
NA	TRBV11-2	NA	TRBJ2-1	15	TGTGCCACGGGACGGCGGCGGAGCTACTACAATGAGCAGTTCTTC	CATGRRRSYYNEQFF